This T cell receptor (beta chain) was sequenced during a study of T cell responses to AZD1222 COVID-19 vaccine. Only in-frame clones appear in the TCRdb table, and some are missing; sequencing was by immunoSEQ multiplex PCR. The table includes over 150,000 clones, around nine tenths detected once. The CDR3 is 12 amino acids. In germline, CDR1 is SQVTM, CDR2 ANQGSEA. V gave up 7 bases and J gave up 1 base, with 10 bases separating them. Specimen: peripheral blood, collected on day 0 of AZD1222 vaccination. This receptor was taken from an adult in good health. The rearrangement links TRBV29-1 to TRBJ1-1; D unclear. The CDR3 loop is CSGIRQNTEAFF. CDR3 sequence (DNA): TGCAGCGGGATAAGGCAGAACACTGAAGCTTTCTTT. The whole variable domain, filled in from reference TRBV29-1 and TRBJ1-1, reads SAVISQKPSRDICQRGTSLTIQCQVDSQVTMMFWYRQQPGQSLTLIATANQGSEATYESGFVIDKFPISRPNLTFSTLTVSNMSPEDSSIYLCSGIRQNTEAFFGQGTRLTVV.